This T cell receptor (beta chain) was sequenced during a study of CD4 and CD8 cells across lung adenocarcinoma regions. TCRdb re-called the PCR reads with MiXCR, one entry per CDR3 protein. In the table there are more than 25,000 distinct CDR3 sequences, around 56% of which are singletons. Donors had localized lung adenocarcinoma, a non-small cell lung cancer. Germline V gives CDR1 MNHNS, CDR2 SASEGT. The CDR3 covers 14 residues. Material for sequencing was CD8+ T cells from the center of a lung tumor. The TCR originated in a male donor with lung adenocarcinoma. The CD4 and CD8 labels of this study may be unreliable. The chain couples TRBV6-1 to TRBJ2-1, with D possibly matching TRBD1 (6 bases). The DNA end lines up better with TRBJ2-5; the J call may be wrong. CDR3 residues: CASSAQGAQETQYF. CDR3 DNA sequence: TGTGCCAGCAGTGCACAGGGTGCCCAAGAGACCCAGTACTTC.